This T cell receptor (beta chain) derives from a study of T cells and Merkel cell carcinoma outcomes. Notes on the study in general: Repertoire plus T-cell density reportedly predicted Merkel cell carcinoma outcomes.

Libraries were prepared by immunoSEQ multiplex PCR; TCRdb keeps only in-frame clonotypes and omits some of them. The sample contains 6,000 or so clones, roughly 77% of which appear only once. Turning to this clone: Its specificity is not known.

This CDR3 contains 14 residues. The ends lost 5 bases at V and 6 bases at J; junction bases unmatched: 7. Germline V gives CDR1 MDHEN, CDR2 SYDVKM. The TCR comes from a human donor with Merkel cell carcinoma. Some clones in this sample may be carry-over from other donors' samples. The chain is built from TRBV28 and TRBJ1-5; TRBD1 matches at 7 bases. The source material was tumor tissue from Merkel cell carcinoma. The CDR3 region is CASSDREPVQPQHF. The CDR3 DNA sequence: TGTGCCAGCAGTGACAGGGAACCGGTTCAGCCCCAGCATTTT.